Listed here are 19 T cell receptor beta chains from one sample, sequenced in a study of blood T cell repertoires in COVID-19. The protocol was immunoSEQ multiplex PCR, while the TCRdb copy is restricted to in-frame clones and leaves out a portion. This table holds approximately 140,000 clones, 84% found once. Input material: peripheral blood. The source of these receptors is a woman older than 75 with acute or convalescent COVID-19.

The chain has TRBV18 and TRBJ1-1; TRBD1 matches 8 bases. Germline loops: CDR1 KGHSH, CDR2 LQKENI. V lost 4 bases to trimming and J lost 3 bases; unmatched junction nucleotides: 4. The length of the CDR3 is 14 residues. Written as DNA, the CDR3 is TGTGCCAGCTCACTCTCGACAGGGGACACTGAAGCTTTCTTT. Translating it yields CASSLSTGDTEAFF.

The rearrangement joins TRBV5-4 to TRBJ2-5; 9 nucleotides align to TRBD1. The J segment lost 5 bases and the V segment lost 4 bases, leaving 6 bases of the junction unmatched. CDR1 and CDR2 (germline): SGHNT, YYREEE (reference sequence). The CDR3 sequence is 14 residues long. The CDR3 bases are TGTGCCAGCAGCCCCGGGACAGGGTTCGAGACCCAGTACTTC. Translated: CASSPGTGFETQYF. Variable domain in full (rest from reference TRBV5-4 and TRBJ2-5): ETGVTQSPTHLIKTRGQQVTLRCSSQSGHNTVSWYQQALGQGPQFIFQYYREEENGRGNFPPRFSGLQFPNYSSELNVNALELDDSALYLCASSPGTGFETQYFGPGTRLLVL.

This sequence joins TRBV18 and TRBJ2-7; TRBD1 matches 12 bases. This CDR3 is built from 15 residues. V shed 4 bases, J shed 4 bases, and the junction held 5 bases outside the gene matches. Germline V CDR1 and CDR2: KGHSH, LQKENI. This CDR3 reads CASSQPGQGAYEQYF. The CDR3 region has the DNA TGTGCCAGCTCACAACCGGGACAGGGGGCGTACGAGCAGTACTTC.

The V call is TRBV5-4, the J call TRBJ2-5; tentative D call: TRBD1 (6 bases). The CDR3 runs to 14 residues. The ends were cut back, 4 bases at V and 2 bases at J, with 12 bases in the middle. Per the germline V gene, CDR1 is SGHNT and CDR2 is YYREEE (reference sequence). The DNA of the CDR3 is TGTGCCAGCAGCCGTTACGGACAGCAAGAGACCCAGTACTTC. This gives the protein CASSRYGQQETQYF. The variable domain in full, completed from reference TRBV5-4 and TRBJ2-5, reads ETGVTQSPTHLIKTRGQQVTLRCSSQSGHNTVSWYQQALGQGPQFIFQYYREEENGRGNFPPRFSGLQFPNYSSELNVNALELDDSALYLCASSRYGQQETQYFGPGTRLLVL.

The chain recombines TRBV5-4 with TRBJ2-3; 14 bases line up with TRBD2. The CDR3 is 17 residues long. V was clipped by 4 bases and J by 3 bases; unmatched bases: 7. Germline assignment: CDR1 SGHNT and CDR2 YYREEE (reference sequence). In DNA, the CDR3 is TGTGCCAGCAGCAAAAGACTAGCGGGAGGGTTGACAGATACGCAGTATTTT. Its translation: CASSKRLAGGLTDTQYF.

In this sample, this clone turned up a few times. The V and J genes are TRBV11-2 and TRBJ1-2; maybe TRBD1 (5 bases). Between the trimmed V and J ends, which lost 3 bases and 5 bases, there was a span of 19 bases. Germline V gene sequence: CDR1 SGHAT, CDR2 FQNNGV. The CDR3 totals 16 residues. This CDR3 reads CASSLLGLGGIYGYTF. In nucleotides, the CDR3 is TGTGCCAGCAGCTTGTTGGGTTTGGGGGGAATATATGGCTACACCTTC.

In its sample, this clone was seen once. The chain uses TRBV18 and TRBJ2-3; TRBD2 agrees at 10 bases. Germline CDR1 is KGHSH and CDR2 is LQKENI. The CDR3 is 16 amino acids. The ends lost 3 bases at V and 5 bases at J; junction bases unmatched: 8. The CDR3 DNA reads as TGTGCCAGCTCACCCCCCCTAGCGGGGGCCGGAGATACGCAGTATTTT. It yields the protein CASSPPLAGAGDTQYF. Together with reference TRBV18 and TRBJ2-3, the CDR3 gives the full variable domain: NAGVMQNPRHLVRRRGQEARLRCSPMKGHSHVYWYRQLPEEGLKFMVYLQKENIIDESGMPKERFSAEFPKEGPSILRIQQVVRGDSAAYFCASSPPLAGAGDTQYFGPGTRLTVL.

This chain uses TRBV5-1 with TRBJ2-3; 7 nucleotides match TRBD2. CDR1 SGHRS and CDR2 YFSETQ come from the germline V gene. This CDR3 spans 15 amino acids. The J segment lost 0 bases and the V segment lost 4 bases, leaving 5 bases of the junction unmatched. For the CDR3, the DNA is TGCGCCAGCAGCGGGGAGGGGACTAGCACAGATACGCAGTATTTT. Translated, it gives CASSGEGTSTDTQYF.

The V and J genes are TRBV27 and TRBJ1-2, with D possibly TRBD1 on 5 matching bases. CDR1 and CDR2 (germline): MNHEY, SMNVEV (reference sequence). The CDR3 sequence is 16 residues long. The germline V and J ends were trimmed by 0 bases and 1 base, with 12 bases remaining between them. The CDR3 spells CASSLSASGLNYGYTF. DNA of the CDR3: TGTGCCAGCAGTTTATCGGCTTCAGGGCTTAACTATGGCTACACCTTC.

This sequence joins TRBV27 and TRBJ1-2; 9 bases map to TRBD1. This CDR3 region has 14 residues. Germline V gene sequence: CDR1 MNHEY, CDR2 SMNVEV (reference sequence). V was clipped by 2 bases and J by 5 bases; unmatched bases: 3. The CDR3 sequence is CASSLGQGKYGYTF. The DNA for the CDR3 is TGTGCCAGCAGTTTAGGACAGGGGAAATATGGCTACACCTTC.

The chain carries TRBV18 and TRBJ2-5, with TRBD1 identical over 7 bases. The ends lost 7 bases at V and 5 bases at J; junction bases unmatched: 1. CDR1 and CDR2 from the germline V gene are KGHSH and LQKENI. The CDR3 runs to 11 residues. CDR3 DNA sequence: TGTGCCAGCTTACAGGGGGAGACCCAGTACTTC. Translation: CASLQGETQYF. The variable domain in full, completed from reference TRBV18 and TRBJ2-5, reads NAGVMQNPRHLVRRRGQEARLRCSPMKGHSHVYWYRQLPEEGLKFMVYLQKENIIDESGMPKERFSAEFPKEGPSILRIQQVVRGDSAAYFCASLQGETQYFGPGTRLLVL.

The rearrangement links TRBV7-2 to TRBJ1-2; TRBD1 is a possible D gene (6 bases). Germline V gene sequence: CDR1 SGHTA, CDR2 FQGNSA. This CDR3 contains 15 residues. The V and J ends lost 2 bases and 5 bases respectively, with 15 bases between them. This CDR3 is CASSLSPGAAYGYTF. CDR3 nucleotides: TGTGCCAGCAGCTTATCACCAGGGGCTGCATATGGCTACACCTTC.

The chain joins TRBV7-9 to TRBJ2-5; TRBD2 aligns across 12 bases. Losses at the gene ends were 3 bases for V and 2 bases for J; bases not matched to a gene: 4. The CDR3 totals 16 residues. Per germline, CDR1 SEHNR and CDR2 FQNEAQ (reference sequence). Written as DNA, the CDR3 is TGTGCCAGCAGCTTGGGGACTAGCGGGCCTCAAGAGACCCAGTACTTC. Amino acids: CASSLGTSGPQETQYF.

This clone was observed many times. In DNA form, the CDR3 reads TGTGCCTGGAGCGGGGGACAGGGGGCGCGGGAGACCCAGTACTTC. Its translation is CAWSGGQGARETQYF. V gene TRBV30 combines with J gene TRBJ2-5; 12 positions match TRBD1. Germline assignment: CDR1 GTSNPN and CDR2 SVGIG (reference sequence). Trimming at V came to 3 bases and at J to 5 bases, leaving 7 bases not matched to a gene. This CDR3 comprises 15 residues.

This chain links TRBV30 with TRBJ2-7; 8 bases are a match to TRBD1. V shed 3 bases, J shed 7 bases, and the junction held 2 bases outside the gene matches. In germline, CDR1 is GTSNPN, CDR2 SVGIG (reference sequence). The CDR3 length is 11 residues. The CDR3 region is CAWRDREEQYF. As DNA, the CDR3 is TGTGCCTGGAGGGACAGGGAAGAGCAGTACTTC.

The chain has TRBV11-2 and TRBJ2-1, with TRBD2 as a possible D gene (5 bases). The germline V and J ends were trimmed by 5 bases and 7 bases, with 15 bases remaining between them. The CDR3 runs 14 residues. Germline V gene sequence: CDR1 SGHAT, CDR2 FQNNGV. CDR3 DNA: TGTGCCAGCAGCCCTCCCCCACTAGGAAATGAGCAGTTCTTC. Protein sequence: CASSPPPLGNEQFF. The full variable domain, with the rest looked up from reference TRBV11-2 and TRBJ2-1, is EAGVAQSPRYKIIEKRQSVAFWCNPISGHATLYWYQQILGQGPKLLIQFQNNGVVDDSQLPKDRFSAERLKGVDSTLKIQPAKLEDSAVYLCASSPPPLGNEQFFGPGTRLTVL.

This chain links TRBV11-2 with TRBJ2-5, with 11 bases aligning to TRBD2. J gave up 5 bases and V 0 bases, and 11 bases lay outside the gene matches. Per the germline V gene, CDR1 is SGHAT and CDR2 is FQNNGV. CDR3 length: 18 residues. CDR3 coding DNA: TGTGCCAGCAGCTTAGAAGTAGTAGCGGGGGGGCTACGGGAGACCCAGTACTTC. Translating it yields CASSLEVVAGGLRETQYF.

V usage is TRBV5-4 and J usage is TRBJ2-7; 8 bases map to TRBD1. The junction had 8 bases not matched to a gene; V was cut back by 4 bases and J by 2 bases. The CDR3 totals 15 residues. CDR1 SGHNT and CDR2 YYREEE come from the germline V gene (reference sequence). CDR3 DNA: TGTGCCAGCAGCCCACCCGGGGGACAGGCCTACGAGCAGTACTTC. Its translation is CASSPPGGQAYEQYF.

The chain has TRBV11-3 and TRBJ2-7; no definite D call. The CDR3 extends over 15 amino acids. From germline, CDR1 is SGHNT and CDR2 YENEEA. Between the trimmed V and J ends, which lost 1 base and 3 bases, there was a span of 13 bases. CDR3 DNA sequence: TGTGCCAGCAGCTTAGGAGGTAGCCGGTACTACGAGCAGTACTTC. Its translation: CASSLGGSRYYEQYF.